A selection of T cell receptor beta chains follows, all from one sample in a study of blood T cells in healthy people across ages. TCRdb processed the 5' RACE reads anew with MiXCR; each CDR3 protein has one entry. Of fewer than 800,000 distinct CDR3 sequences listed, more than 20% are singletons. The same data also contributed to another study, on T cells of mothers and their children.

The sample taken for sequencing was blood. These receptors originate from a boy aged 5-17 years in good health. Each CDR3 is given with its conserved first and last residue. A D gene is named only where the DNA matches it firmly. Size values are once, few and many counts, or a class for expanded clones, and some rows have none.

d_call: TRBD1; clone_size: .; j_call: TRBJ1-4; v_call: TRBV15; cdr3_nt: TGTGCCACCAGCCCGGAGGGGACAGTTAATGAAAAACTGTTTTTT; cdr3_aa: CATSPEGTVNEKLFF
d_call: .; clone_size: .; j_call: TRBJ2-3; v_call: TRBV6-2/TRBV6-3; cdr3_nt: TGTGCCAGCAAGATTCGCCCATTGGACACGCAGTATTTT; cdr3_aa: CASKIRPLDTQYF
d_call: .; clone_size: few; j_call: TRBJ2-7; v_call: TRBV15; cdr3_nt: TGTGCCACCAGCCCACGGGACGGTACCTACGAGCAGTACTTC; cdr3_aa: CATSPRDGTYEQYF
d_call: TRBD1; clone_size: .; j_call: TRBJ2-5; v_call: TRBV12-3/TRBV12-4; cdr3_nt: TGTGCCAGCAGTACAGGGGTGTTCAGGGAGACCCAGTACTTC; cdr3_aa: CASSTGVFRETQYF
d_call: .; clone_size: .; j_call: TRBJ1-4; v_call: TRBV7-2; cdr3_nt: TGTGCCAGCAGCAACGGACAGACACGAGGGGAAAAACTGTTTTTT; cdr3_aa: CASSNGQTRGEKLFF
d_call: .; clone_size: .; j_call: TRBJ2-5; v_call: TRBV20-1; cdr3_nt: TGCAGTGCTCAACAGGGGACTGAGGAGACCCAGTACTTC; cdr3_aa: CSAQQGTEETQYF
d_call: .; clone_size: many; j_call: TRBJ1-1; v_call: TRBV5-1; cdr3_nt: TGCGCCAGCAGCCGGGCCCGGGGAGGGAGTACTGAAGCTTTCTTT; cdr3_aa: CASSRARGGSTEAFF
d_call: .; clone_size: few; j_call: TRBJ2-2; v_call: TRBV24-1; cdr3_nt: TGTGCCTCTTCCCTGGGACTCGGCACCGGGGAGCTGTTTTTT; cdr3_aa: CASSLGLGTGELFF
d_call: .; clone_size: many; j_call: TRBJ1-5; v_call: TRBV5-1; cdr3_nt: TGTGCCAGCAGTTTTGATAGCAATCAGCCCCAGCATTTT; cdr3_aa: CASSFDSNQPQHF
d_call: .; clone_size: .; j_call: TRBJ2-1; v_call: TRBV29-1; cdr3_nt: TGCAGCGTTGAACAGGCCCCCCTGGAGGAGCAGTTCTTC; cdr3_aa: CSVEQAPLEEQFF
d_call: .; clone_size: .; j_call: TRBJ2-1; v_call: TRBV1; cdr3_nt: TGCACCAGCAGCCAAGATCCGGGGGGGTACAATGAGCAGTTCTTC; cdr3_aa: CTSSQDPGGYNEQFF
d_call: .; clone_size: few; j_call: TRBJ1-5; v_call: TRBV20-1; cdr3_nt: TGCAGTGCTAGAGAGGACTCTGGCAATCAGCCCCAGCATTTT; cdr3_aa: CSAREDSGNQPQHF
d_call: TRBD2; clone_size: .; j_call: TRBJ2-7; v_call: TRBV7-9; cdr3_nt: TGTGCCAGCAGCTCTGGGCTAGCGGCTTTTCGGGGGCAGTACTTC; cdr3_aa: CASSSGLAAFRGQYF
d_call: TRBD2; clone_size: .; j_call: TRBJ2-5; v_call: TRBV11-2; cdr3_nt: TGTGCCAGCAGCGTAACGGGGCTTGCGGGAGGTGGCTTAGAGACCCAGTACTTC; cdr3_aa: CASSVTGLAGGGLETQYF
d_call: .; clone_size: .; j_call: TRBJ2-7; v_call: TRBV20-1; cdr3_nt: TGCAGTGCTAGCCCGACCTTCGTCTACGAGCAGTACTTC; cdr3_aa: CSASPTFVYEQYF
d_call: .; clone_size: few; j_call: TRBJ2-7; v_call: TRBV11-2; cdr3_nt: TGTGCCAGCAGCTTATTACCAGGGAGCTCCTACGAGCAGTACTTC; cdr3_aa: CASSLLPGSSYEQYF
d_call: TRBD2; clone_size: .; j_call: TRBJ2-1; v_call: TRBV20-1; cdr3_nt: TGCAGTGCTAATTCGCTAGCGGGAGCATCCTACAATGAGCAGTTCTTC; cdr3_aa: CSANSLAGASYNEQFF
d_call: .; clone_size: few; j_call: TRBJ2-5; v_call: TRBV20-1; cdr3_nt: TGCAGTGCTAGAGTGGGACCTTCAGCGACCCAAGAGACCCAGTACTTC; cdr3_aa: CSARVGPSATQETQYF
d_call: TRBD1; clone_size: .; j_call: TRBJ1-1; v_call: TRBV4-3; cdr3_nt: TGCGCCAGCAGCCAAGATGCGCAGGGGGCAATGAACACTGAAGCTTTCTTT; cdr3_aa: CASSQDAQGAMNTEAFF
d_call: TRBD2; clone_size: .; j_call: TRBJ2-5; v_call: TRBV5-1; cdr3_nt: TGCGCCAGCAGCTTAAGGCTAGCGGGGGGTCTCGAGGGAGAGACCCAGTACTTC; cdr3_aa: CASSLRLAGGLEGETQYF
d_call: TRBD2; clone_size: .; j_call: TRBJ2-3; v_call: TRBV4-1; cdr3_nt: TGCGCCAGCAGCCTACGGACTAGCGATAGCACAGATACGCAGTATTTT; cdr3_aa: CASSLRTSDSTDTQYF
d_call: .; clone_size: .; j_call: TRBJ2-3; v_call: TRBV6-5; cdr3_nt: TGTGCCAGCAGTTACTCCACAGGATACACAGATACGCAGTATTTT; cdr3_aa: CASSYSTGYTDTQYF
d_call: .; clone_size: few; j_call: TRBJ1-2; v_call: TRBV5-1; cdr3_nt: TGCGCCAGCAGCACCCCCCGCGAGGGGTTATCTGGTGGCTACACCTTC; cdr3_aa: CASSTPREGLSGGYTF
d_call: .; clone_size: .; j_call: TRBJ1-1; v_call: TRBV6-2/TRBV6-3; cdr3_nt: TGTGCCAGCAGTCTGACACAAATGAACACTGAAGCTTTCTTT; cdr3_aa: CASSLTQMNTEAFF
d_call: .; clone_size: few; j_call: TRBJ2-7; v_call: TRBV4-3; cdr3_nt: TGCGCCAGCAGCCAAGAGTTGGGCGATCGGGGAGGCGAGCAGTACTTC; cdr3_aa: CASSQELGDRGGEQYF
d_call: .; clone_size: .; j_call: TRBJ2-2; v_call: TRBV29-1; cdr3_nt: TGCAGCGTTGTATTGGGGACCGCGGGTGCCGGGGAGCTGTTTTTT; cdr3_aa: CSVVLGTAGAGELFF
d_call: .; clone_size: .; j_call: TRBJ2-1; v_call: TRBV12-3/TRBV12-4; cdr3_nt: TGTGCCAGCAGTCGGAGCAATGAGCAGTTCTTC; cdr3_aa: CASSRSNEQFF
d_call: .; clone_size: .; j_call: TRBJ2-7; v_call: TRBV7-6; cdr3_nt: TGTGCCAGCAGCTCGGCCGCACAGGGATTAGGTTACGAGCAGTACTTC; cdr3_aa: CASSSAAQGLGYEQYF
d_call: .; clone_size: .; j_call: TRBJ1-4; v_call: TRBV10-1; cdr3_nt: TGCGCCAGCAGCGCGGGGTTGGATGAAAAACTGTTTTTT; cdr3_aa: CASSAGLDEKLFF
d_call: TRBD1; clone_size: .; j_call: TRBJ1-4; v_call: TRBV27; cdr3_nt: TGTGCCAGCAGTACGGACAGGGGGGATGAAAAACTGTTTTTT; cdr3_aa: CASSTDRGDEKLFF
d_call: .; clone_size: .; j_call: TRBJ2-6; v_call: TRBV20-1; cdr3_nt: TGCAGTGCTAGAAGAAGTAGCTCTGGGGCCAACGTCCTGACTTTC; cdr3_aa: CSARRSSSGANVLTF
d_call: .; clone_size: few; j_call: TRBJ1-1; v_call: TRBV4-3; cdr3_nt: TGCGCCAGCAGCCAAGTGGCTACGGATGAAGCTTTCTTT; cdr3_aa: CASSQVATDEAFF
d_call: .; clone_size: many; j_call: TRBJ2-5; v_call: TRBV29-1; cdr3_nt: TGCAGCGTTGTTGGGGTTCAAGAGACCCAGTACTTC; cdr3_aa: CSVVGVQETQYF
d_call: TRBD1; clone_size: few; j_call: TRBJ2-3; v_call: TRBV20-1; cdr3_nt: TGCAGTCTGGACAGGGTACATTCAGATACGCAGTATTTT; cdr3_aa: CSLDRVHSDTQYF
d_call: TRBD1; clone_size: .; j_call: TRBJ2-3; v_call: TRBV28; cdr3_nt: TGTGCCAGCAGGGGGGGCGGACAGGGAATAGATACGCAGTATTTT; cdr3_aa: CASRGGGQGIDTQYF
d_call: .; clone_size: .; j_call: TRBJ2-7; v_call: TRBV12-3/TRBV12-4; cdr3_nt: TGTGCCAGCAGTTTAGGGGTTTTCGAGCAGTACTTC; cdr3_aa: CASSLGVFEQYF
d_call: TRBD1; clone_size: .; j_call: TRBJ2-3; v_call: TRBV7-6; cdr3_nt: TGTGCCAGCAGCTTAGCGCTCTGGACAGGGGCAGATACGCAGTATTTT; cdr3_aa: CASSLALWTGADTQYF
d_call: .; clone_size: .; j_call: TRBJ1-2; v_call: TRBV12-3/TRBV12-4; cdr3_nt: TGTGCCAGCAGCATGGGGACCAACCATGGCTACACCTTC; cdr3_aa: CASSMGTNHGYTF
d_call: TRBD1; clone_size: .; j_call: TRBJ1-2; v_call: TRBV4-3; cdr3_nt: TGCGCCAGCAGTCACGGGACAGGGACTAACTATGGCTACACCTTC; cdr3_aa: CASSHGTGTNYGYTF
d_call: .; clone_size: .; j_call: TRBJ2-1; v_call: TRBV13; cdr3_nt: TGTGCCAGCAGCTTCCTACGGGGGGCTTATAATGAGCAGTTCTTC; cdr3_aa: CASSFLRGAYNEQFF
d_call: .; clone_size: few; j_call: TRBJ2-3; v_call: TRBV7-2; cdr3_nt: TGTGCCAGCGGCAGGGGCCACAGCACAGATACGCAGTATTTT; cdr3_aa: CASGRGHSTDTQYF
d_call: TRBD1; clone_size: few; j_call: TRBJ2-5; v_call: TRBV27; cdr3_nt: TGTGCCAGCAGTCCCTTACCGGGCAGGGGGCTTCATCAAGAGACCCAGTACTTC; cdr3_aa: CASSPLPGRGLHQETQYF
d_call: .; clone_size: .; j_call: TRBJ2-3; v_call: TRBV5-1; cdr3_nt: TGCGCCAGCAGACCCGGCAGGTTCACAGATACGCAGTATTTT; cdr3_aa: CASRPGRFTDTQYF
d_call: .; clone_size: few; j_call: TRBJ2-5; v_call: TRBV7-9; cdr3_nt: TGTGCCACCCAAATGGAGGGACATCGGGAGACCCAGTACTTC; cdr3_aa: CATQMEGHRETQYF
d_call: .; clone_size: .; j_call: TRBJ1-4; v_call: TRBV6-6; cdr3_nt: TGTGCCAGCACATGGGCCGGGACCTATAAGGAAAAACTGTTTTTT; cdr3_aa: CASTWAGTYKEKLFF
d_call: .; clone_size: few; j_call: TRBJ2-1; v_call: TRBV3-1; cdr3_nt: TGTGCCAGCAGCTTCACAGGGGGGGCCTACAATGAGCAGTTCTTC; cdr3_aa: CASSFTGGAYNEQFF
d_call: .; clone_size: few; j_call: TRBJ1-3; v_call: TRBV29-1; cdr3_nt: TGCAGCGTTCTTGACAGGAGCTCTGGAAACACCATATATTTT; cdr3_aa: CSVLDRSSGNTIYF
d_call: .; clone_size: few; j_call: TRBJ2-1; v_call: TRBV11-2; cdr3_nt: TGTGCCAGCAGCCCAAAGCGGCATAGCGGCAATGAGCAGTTCTTC; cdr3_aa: CASSPKRHSGNEQFF
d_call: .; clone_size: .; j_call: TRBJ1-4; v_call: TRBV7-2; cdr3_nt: TGTGCCAGCAGCCCCCCGGGTGGGGCGGGCGAAAAACTGTTTTTT; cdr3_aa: CASSPPGGAGEKLFF
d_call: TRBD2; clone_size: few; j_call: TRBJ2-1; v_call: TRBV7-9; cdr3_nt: TGTGCCAGCAGCCCCAGCGGGAGGTACTACAATGAGCAGTTCTTC; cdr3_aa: CASSPSGRYYNEQFF
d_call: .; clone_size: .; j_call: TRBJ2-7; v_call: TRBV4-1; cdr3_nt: TGCGCCACCGCGAGGGGGGCAGGCTACGAGCAGTACTTC; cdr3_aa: CATARGAGYEQYF
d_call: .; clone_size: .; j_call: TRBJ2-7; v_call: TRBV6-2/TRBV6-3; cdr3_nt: TGTGCCAGCAGTTACCAAACCCGGGACCTATCCGAGCAGTACTTC; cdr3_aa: CASSYQTRDLSEQYF
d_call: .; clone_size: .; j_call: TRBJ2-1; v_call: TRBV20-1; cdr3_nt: TGCAGTGTCTTGGAAGCGGAAACCTACAATGAGCAGTTCTTC; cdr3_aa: CSVLEAETYNEQFF
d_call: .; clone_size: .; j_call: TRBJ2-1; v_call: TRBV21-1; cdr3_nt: TGTGCCAGCATCTTACCGGGACAGGGCAGTCGGGAGCAGTTCTTC; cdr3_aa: CASILPGQGSREQFF
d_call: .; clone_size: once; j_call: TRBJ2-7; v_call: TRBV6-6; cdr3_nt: TGTGCCAGCAGACCGACAGGACCGAACTACGAGCAGTACTTC; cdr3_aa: CASRPTGPNYEQYF
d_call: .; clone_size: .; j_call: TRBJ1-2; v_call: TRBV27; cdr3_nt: TGTGCCAGGACAGACAGCCGGCTACATGGCTACACCTTC; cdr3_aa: CARTDSRLHGYTF
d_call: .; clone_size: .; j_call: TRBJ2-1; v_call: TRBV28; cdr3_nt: TGTGCCAGCAGGTCCTCAGTTGAGCAGTTCTTC; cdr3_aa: CASRSSVEQFF